Below, 18 T cell receptor beta chains from the same sample are listed, as sequenced in a study of T cell changes during pregnancy in multiple sclerosis. Sequenced by immunoSEQ multiplex PCR; TCRdb stores in-frame clones only, minus some. The table includes about 23,000 clones, about 89% detected once. The sequenced sample was CD8+ T cells from peripheral blood mononuclear cells, obtained in the first trimester of pregnancy. The receptor source for this set is a female donor with multiple sclerosis, enrolled in a pregnancy study.

The chain recombines TRBV19 with TRBJ2-1; weak D call: TRBD2 (6 bases). This CDR3 has 14 amino acids. Trimming took 3 bases from V and 3 from J, leaving 9 bases between them. CDR1 and CDR2 from the germline V gene are LNHDA and SQIVND (reference sequence). The CDR3 spells CASSMPSDYNEQFF. The CDR3 DNA sequence: TGTGCCAGTAGTATGCCTAGCGACTACAATGAGCAGTTCTTC.

V usage is TRBV28 and J usage is TRBJ2-5, with D perhaps matching TRBD2 (6 bases). Trimming removed 5 bases from V and 4 bases from J, with 14 bases in between. The CDR3 is 14 residues long. Germline lookup yields CDR1 MDHEN and CDR2 SYDVKM. CDR3 region: CASSRVLRGETQYF. CDR3 coding DNA: TGTGCCAGCAGTCGCGTCCTGCGGGGAGAGACCCAGTACTTC.

This chain joins TRBV5-6 and TRBJ1-3; no reliable D call. Trimming shortened V by 2 bases and J by 7 bases, and 16 bases separated the two germline ends. CDR3 length: 15 amino acids. CDR1 and CDR2 from the germline V gene are SGHDT and YYEEEE. CDR3: CASSLVRTGGNTIYF. CDR3 nucleotides: TGTGCCAGCAGCTTAGTCAGGACGGGAGGTAACACCATATATTTT.

The chain has TRBV5-6 and TRBJ2-2, with 8 bases identical to TRBD2. The CDR3 spans 15 residues. V dropped 3 bases and J dropped 4; count of bases not matched to a gene: 5. The V gene's germline CDR1 is SGHDT and CDR2 YYEEEE. The CDR3 DNA sequence: TGTGCCAGCAGCTACGGTAGCGGGACCACCGGGGAGCTGTTTTTT. This gives the protein CASSYGSGTTGELFF.

The chain carries TRBV5-1 and TRBJ2-1; TRBD2 agrees at 12 bases. V dropped 4 bases and J dropped 6; count of bases not matched to a gene: 8. Germline lookup yields CDR1 SGHRS and CDR2 YFSETQ. The CDR3 spans 16 residues. The CDR3 loop is CASSASVTSGSNEQFF. The CDR3 DNA reads as TGCGCCAGCAGCGCCTCCGTGACTAGCGGGAGCAATGAGCAGTTCTTC.

The chain recombines TRBV29-1 with TRBJ1-3; 9 nucleotides agree with TRBD1. The CDR3 sequence is 14 residues long. Germline CDR1 SQVTM, CDR2 ANQGSEA. V was clipped by 7 bases and J by 2 bases; unmatched bases: 6. The CDR3 region has the DNA TGCAGCGCGGAGGGACAGGGTCCTGGAAACACCATATATTTT. As protein: CSAEGQGPGNTIYF.

This chain connects TRBV4-2 to TRBJ1-1; no reliable D call. Germline CDR1 is LGHNA and CDR2 is YNFKEQ. The CDR3 is made up of 17 amino acids. Trimming cost V 1 base and J 4 bases, with 19 bases left between them. CDR3 in amino acids: CASSQVGRSEGATEAFF. CDR3 DNA: TGTGCCAGCAGCCAAGTAGGCCGCTCCGAGGGAGCCACTGAAGCTTTCTTT.

The chain recombines TRBV7-2 with TRBJ2-1, with TRBD2 identical over 9 bases. The CDR3 consists of 18 residues. Germline V CDR1 and CDR2: SGHTA, FQGNSA. Trimming removed 6 bases from V and 5 bases from J; junction bases left unmatched: 17. CDR3 in DNA: TGTGCCAGCAGGTCGAGACTAGCGGAGACGGGAATGGACAATGAGCAGTTCTTC. This encodes CASRSRLAETGMDNEQFF.

The chain recombines TRBV10-3 with TRBJ2-1; 7 bases agree with TRBD2. The CDR3 extends over 16 amino acids. V shed 0 bases, J shed 4 bases, and the junction held 6 bases outside the gene matches. Germline CDR1 reads ENHRY; CDR2 reads SYGVKD. Written as DNA, the CDR3 is TGTGCCATCAGTGAGTCTTGGCTAGCGGAATACAATGAGCAGTTCTTC. This gives the protein CAISESWLAEYNEQFF.

The chain couples TRBV15 to TRBJ2-3; TRBD1 matches 7 bases. CDR1 LNHNV and CDR2 YYDKDF come from the germline V gene (reference sequence). The CDR3 consists of 16 residues. Trimming took 4 bases from V and 2 from J; bases not matched to a gene: 9. The CDR3 here is CATSTGQHEATDTQYF. Here the CDR3 DNA reads TGTGCCACCAGCACGGGACAGCACGAAGCCACAGATACGCAGTATTTT.

The V call is TRBV7-3, the J call TRBJ2-1; TRBD2 matches at 9 bases. CDR1 and CDR2 from the germline V gene are SGHTA and FQGTGA. CDR3 length: 14 residues. Unmatched junction bases numbered 6, after V lost 4 bases and J lost 8 bases. The CDR3 spells CASSSGLAADEQFF. The CDR3 bases are TGTGCCAGCAGCTCGGGACTAGCTGCCGATGAGCAGTTCTTC.

The chain recombines TRBV11-2 with TRBJ2-4; the match to TRBD1 covers 8 bases. The CDR3 loop spans 16 amino acids. V was pared by 4 bases and J by 0 bases, with 5 bases of the junction left unmatched. Germline V CDR1 and CDR2: SGHAT, FQNNGV. The CDR3 region is CASSSRQGSAKNIQYF. For the CDR3, the DNA is TGTGCCAGCAGCTCCCGACAGGGGTCAGCCAAAAACATTCAGTACTTC.

V usage is TRBV28 and J usage is TRBJ1-5, with 12 bases aligning to TRBD1. The CDR3 is 18 amino acids. CDR1 and CDR2 (germline): MDHEN, SYDVKM. After removal of 6 bases from V and 4 bases from J, the junction contained 13 bases not matched to a gene. The CDR3: CASRDPGQGAAYNQPQHF. CDR3 bases: TGTGCCAGCAGGGATCCGGGACAGGGGGCCGCCTATAATCAGCCCCAGCATTTT.

The CDR3 reads CAWSPRGPLGETQYF. CDR3 in DNA: TGTGCCTGGAGTCCACGAGGGCCCCTGGGAGAGACCCAGTACTTC. The chain couples TRBV30 to TRBJ2-5; D may be TRBD2 (5 bases). CDR3 length: 15 amino acids. Trimming took 2 bases from V and 4 from J, leaving 17 bases between them. CDR1 is GTSNPN, CDR2 SVGIG, per germline (reference sequence).

J is TRBJ2-3 and V is TRBV27; 11 positions match TRBD2. The CDR3 runs to 14 residues. CDR1 MNHEY and CDR2 SMNVEV come from the germline V gene (reference sequence). The junction had 7 bases not matched to a gene; V was cut back by 6 bases and J by 8 bases. The DNA of the CDR3 is TGTGCCAGCAGATCTAGCGGGAGGAACGGTACGCAGTATTTT. Amino acid sequence: CASRSSGRNGTQYF.

This chain connects TRBV27 to TRBJ2-4; 9 bases are a match to TRBD1. The CDR3 contains 16 residues. J lost 8 bases, V lost 4 bases, and 12 bases had no gene match. CDR1 MNHEY and CDR2 SMNVEV come from the germline V gene (reference sequence). CDR3 protein: CASSSLGGTGLYIQYF. CDR3 in DNA: TGTGCCAGCAGTTCCTTAGGAGGGACAGGGTTGTACATTCAGTACTTC.

This clone appeared a single time. The rearrangement links TRBV9 to TRBJ2-4, with 8 bases aligning to TRBD1. V was clipped by 3 bases and J by 8 bases; unmatched bases: 4. There are 13 residues in the CDR3. Germline V gene data show CDR1 as SGDLS and CDR2 as YYNGEE. CDR3 DNA: TGTGCCAGCAGCGGTGGACAGGGAGACATTCAGTACTTC. It translates to CASSGGQGDIQYF.

The chain couples TRBV5-1 to TRBJ2-3; 8 bases are shared with TRBD2. The CDR3 contains 15 residues. CDR1 is SGHRS and CDR2 is YFSETQ in the germline V gene. V shed 4 bases and J 2 bases; nucleotides not matched to a gene: 6. CDR3 bases: TGCGCCAGCAGCCCGGGACTAGGGAACACAGATACGCAGTATTTT. Translated, it gives CASSPGLGNTDTQYF.